These 17 T cell receptor beta chains were all obtained from the same sample, sequenced in a study of radiation and T cells in renal cell carcinoma (dated by TCRdb to the early 2020s). The time point label for this specimen denotes: baseline pretreatment blood. In the paper's terms, the treatment or condition label means: 15 Gy SBRT to primary tumor, nephrectomy 4 weeks later. Libraries came from the immunoSEQ multiplex PCR assay. As stored in TCRdb, this immuneACCESS dataset retains in-frame rearrangements with V and J assigned. A fraction of the clones does not appear; measured against another copy, unresolved V genes explain less than half of the discrepancy, and the remainder lacks a known reason. The sample yields 120,000 to 150,000 clones; roughly 83% were counted once. The top ten constitute under 25% of the sample. This sample comprised blood, obtained from a patient whose treatment included radiotherapy and nephrectomy. These receptors came from a woman aged 45-59 years with renal cell carcinoma.

The chain combines TRBV2 with TRBJ1-2; tentatively, D is TRBD1 (6 bases). CDR3 length: 17 amino acids. The germline gives CDR1 SNHLY, CDR2 FYNNEI. Deletions cut 2 bases from V and 5 bases from J, with 21 bases between. CDR3 sequence (DNA): TGTGCCAGCAGTGAAAGAGGCGGGGGACACTCTGAATATGGCTACACCTTC. This gives the protein CASSERGGGHSEYGYTF.

The chain carries TRBV29-1 and TRBJ1-1, with 7 bases matching TRBD1. Germline V gene lookup returns CDR1 SQVTM and CDR2 ANQGSEA. This CDR3 is built from 13 residues. Trimming cost V 6 bases and J 1 base; bases outside gene matches: 5. The CDR3 bases are TGCAGCGTGAGGACAGGTGGGAACACTGAAGCTTTCTTT. Residues: CSVRTGGNTEAFF. Full variable domain (remainder filled in from reference TRBV29-1 and TRBJ1-1): SAVISQKPSRDICQRGTSLTIQCQVDSQVTMMFWYRQQPGQSLTLIATANQGSEATYESGFVIDKFPISRPNLTFSTLTVSNMSPEDSSIYLCSVRTGGNTEAFFGQGTRLTVV.

The chain combines TRBV18 with TRBJ2-2, with 8 bases lining up with TRBD1. This CDR3 has 16 amino acids. V was clipped by 3 bases and J by 3 bases; unmatched bases: 6. The V gene's germline CDR1 is KGHSH and CDR2 LQKENI. The CDR3: CASSPQQGAHTGELFF. CDR3 bases: TGTGCCAGCTCACCGCAGCAGGGGGCGCACACCGGGGAGCTGTTTTTT.

The chain combines TRBV25-1 with TRBJ2-2; D might be TRBD1 (5 bases). In germline, CDR1 is MGHDK, CDR2 SYGVNS. The CDR3 contains 14 residues. Trimming stripped 5 bases from V and 4 bases from J, with 11 bases between. CDR3 bases: TGTGCCAGCAGTTCCCCCAGGGTCACCGGGGAGCTGTTTTTT. Translation gives CASSSPRVTGELFF.

The chain is built from TRBV30 and TRBJ1-1; a weak D match, TRBD1 (5 bases). With 7 bases removed from V and 7 bases from J, the gap between germline ends came to 19 bases. Germline V gene sequence: CDR1 GTSNPN, CDR2 SVGIG (reference sequence). The CDR3 contains 13 residues. The CDR3 loop reads CASQGGGPIEAFF. The CDR3 DNA is TGTGCCTCGCAGGGCGGAGGCCCGATTGAAGCTTTCTTT.

The J gene is TRBJ2-1, the V gene TRBV5-1; a possible D gene is TRBD1 (5 bases). Germline CDR1 is SGHRS and CDR2 is YFSETQ. CDR3 length equals 15 residues. The ends were cut back, 4 bases at V and 1 base at J, with 12 bases in the middle. The CDR3 bases are TGCGCCAGCAGCCTCAGGGATGGTTCCTACAATGAGCAGTTCTTC. It yields the protein CASSLRDGSYNEQFF. The full variable domain, completed using reference TRBV5-1 and TRBJ2-1, is KAGVTQTPRYLIKTRGQQVTLSCSPISGHRSVSWYQQTPGQGLQFLFEYFSETQRNKGNFPGRFSGRQFSNSRSEMNVSTLELGDSALYLCASSLRDGSYNEQFFGPGTRLTVL.

The chain uses TRBV30 and TRBJ1-5, with D possibly being TRBD1 (5 bases). Germline V gene lookup returns CDR1 GTSNPN and CDR2 SVGIG (reference sequence). V lost 1 base to trimming and J lost 4 bases, with 14 bases between them. This CDR3 region has 15 residues. The CDR3 region is CAWSAERDGNQPQHF. The CDR3 nucleotides read TGTGCCTGGAGTGCAGAGAGGGACGGAAATCAGCCCCAGCATTTT.

This chain uses TRBV5-4 with TRBJ2-7; D may be TRBD1 (5 bases). Per germline, CDR1 SGHNT and CDR2 YYREEE (reference sequence). V was trimmed by 3 bases and J by 0 bases, leaving 13 bases between them. This CDR3 region has 15 residues. The CDR3 coding sequence is TGTGCCAGCAGCTACGAGACAGACCCCTCCTACGAGCAGTACTTC. The encoded protein is CASSYETDPSYEQYF.

This clone was counted a few times. The CDR3 sequence: CASSLDRATNSPLHF. The CDR3 coding sequence is TGCGCCAGCAGCTTGGACAGGGCGACAAATTCACCCCTCCACTTT. The V and J genes are TRBV5-1 and TRBJ1-6, with D tentatively TRBD1 (6 bases). The CDR3 is 15 residues long. V was clipped by 0 bases and J by 7 bases, with 11 bases between them. Per germline, CDR1 SGHRS and CDR2 YFSETQ.

V and J are TRBV27 and TRBJ2-7; 12 nucleotides match TRBD2. Germline CDR1 MNHEY, CDR2 SMNVEV (reference sequence). V was pared by 7 bases and J by 5 bases, with 9 bases of the junction left unmatched. This CDR3 spans 15 amino acids. The CDR3 spells CASMILAGGKNEQYF. CDR3 sequence (DNA): TGTGCCAGCATGATACTAGCGGGAGGAAAGAACGAGCAGTACTTC.

This clone was counted only a few times. The chain has TRBV4-1 and TRBJ1-2; 11 bases agree with TRBD1. CDR3 size: 16 residues. V lost 1 base, J lost 5 bases, and 6 bases stayed unmatched. CDR1 is MGHRA and CDR2 is YSYEKL in the germline V gene. The CDR3 DNA reads TGCGCCAGCAGCCAAGCGCCGGGACAGGGGGGTTATGGCTACACCTTC. Translating it yields CASSQAPGQGGYGYTF.

The rearrangement links TRBV6-1 to TRBJ2-3; TRBD1 might be the D (5 bases). Germline assignment: CDR1 MNHNS and CDR2 SASEGT. Trimming pared 2 bases from V and 6 bases from J, leaving 15 bases between. This CDR3 is built from 15 residues. In DNA form, the CDR3 reads TGTGCCAGCAGTGAAATAGGCCAGGGTCGTGATACGCAGTATTTT. This gives the protein CASSEIGQGRDTQYF.

V is TRBV15 and J is TRBJ2-2, with 12 bases identical to TRBD2. From germline, CDR1 is LNHNV and CDR2 YYDKDF (reference sequence). The CDR3 length is 15 residues. The ends lost 4 bases at V and 7 bases at J; junction bases unmatched: 4. The CDR3 region has the DNA TGTGCCACCAGCACTAGCGGGGGGGCCATCGGGGAGCTGTTTTTT. Translated: CATSTSGGAIGELFF.

V gene TRBV14 combines with J gene TRBJ1-5, with 8 bases fitting TRBD1. Germline lookup yields CDR1 SGHDN and CDR2 FVKESK. This CDR3 contains 15 residues. With 0 bases clipped from V and 6 bases from J, the junction kept 4 bases outside the gene matches. The CDR3 reads CASSQDRQGSQPQHF. CDR3 DNA: TGTGCCAGCAGCCAAGACCGACAGGGGAGTCAGCCCCAGCATTTT.

The J gene is TRBJ1-2, the V gene TRBV15; D uncertain. This CDR3 contains 14 residues. Germline assignment: CDR1 LNHNV and CDR2 YYDKDF (reference sequence). V was cut by 0 bases and J by 2 bases, with 7 bases left in between. The CDR3 protein is CATSRDMANYGYTF. In nucleotides, the CDR3 is TGTGCCACCAGCAGAGATATGGCCAACTATGGCTACACCTTC. The complete variable domain, with remaining parts taken from reference TRBV15 and TRBJ1-2, reads DAMVIQNPRYQVTQFGKPVTLSCSQTLNHNVMYWYQQKSSQAPKLLFHYYDKDFNNEADTPDNFQSRRPNTSFCFLDIRSPGLGDTAMYLCATSRDMANYGYTFGSGTRLTVV.

The chain couples TRBV5-6 to TRBJ1-1, with D perhaps TRBD1 (5 bases). The V end lost 3 bases, the J end lost 10 bases, and 13 bases lay between the germline ends. Germline lookup yields CDR1 SGHDT and CDR2 YYEEEE. The CDR3 extends over 12 amino acids. CDR3 coding DNA: TGTGCCAGCAGCTATTCGGGACTTACAGCTTTCTTT. It is translated as CASSYSGLTAFF.

The chain links TRBV15 to TRBJ1-4; D unresolved. Between the trimmed V and J ends, which lost 3 bases and 4 bases, there was a span of 15 bases. The CDR3 spans 16 residues. CDR1 is LNHNV and CDR2 is YYDKDF in the germline V gene (reference sequence). The DNA of the CDR3 is TGTGCCACCAGCAGGGCGAGGAGAAGTAGTAATGAAAAACTGTTTTTT. Residues: CATSRARRSSNEKLFF.